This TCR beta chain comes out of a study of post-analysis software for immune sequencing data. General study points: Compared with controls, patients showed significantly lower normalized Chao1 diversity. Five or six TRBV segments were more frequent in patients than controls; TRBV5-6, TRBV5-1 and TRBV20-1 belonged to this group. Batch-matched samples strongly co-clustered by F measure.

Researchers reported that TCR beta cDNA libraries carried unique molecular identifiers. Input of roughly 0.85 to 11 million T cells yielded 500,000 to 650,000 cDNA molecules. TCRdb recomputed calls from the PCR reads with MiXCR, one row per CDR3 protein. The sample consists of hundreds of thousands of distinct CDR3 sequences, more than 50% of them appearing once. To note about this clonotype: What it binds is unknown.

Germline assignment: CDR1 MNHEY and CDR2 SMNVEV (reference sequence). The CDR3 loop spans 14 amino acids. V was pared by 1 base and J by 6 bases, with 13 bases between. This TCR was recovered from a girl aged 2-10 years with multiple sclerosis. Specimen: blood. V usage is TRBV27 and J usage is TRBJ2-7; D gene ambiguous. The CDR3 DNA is TGTGCCAGCAGTTTATTGGACCCTGCCGGCGAGCAGTACTTC. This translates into CASSLLDPAGEQYF.